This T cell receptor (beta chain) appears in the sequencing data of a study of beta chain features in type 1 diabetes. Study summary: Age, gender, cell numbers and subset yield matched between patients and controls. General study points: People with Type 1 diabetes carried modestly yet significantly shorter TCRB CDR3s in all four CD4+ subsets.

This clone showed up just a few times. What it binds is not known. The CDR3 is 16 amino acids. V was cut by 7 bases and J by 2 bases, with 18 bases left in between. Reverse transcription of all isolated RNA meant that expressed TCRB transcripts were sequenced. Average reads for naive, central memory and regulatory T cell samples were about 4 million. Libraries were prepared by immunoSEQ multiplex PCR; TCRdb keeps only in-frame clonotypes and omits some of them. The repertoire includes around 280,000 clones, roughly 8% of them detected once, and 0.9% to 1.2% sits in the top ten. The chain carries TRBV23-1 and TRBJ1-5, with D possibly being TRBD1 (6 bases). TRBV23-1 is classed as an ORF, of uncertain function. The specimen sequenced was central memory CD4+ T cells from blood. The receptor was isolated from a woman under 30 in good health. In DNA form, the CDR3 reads TGCGCCAGCAACCGGGTGGGGGGCGCTGGCAATCAGCCCCAGCATTTT. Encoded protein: CASNRVGGAGNQPQHF.